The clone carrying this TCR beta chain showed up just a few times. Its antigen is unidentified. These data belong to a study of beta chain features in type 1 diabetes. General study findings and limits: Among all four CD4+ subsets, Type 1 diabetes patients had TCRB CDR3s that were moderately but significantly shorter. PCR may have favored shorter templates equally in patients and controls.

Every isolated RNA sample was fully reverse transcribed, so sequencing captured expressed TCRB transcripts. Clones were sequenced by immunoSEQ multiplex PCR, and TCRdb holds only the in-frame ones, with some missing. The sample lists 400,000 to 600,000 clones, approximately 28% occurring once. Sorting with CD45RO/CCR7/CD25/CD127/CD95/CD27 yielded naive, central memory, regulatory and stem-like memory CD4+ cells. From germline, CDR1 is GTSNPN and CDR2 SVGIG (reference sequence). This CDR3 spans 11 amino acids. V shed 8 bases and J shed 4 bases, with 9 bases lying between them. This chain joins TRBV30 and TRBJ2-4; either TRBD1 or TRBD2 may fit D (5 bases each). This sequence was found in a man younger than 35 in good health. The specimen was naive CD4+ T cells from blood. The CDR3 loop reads CAGDQKNIQYF. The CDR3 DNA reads TGTGCCGGGGACCAAAAAAACATTCAGTACTTC. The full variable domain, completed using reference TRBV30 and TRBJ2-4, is SQTIHQWPATLVQPVGSPLSLECTVEGTSNPNLYWYRQAAGRGLQLLFYSVGIGQISSEVPQNLSASRPQDRQFILSSKKLLLSDSGFYLCAGDQKNIQYFGAGTRLSVL.